Below, 22 T cell receptor beta chains from the same sample are listed, as sequenced in a study of blood T cell repertoires in COVID-19. Method: immunoSEQ multiplex PCR; TCRdb's copy keeps in-frame clones and lacks some. The sample consists of about 260,000 clones, about 87% of them appearing once. The sequenced material came from peripheral blood. The receptors derive from a woman in her fifties or sixties with COVID-19, enrolled during active disease.

The gene calls are TRBV18 and TRBJ2-5; D is possibly TRBD1 (6 bases). Germline CDR1 is KGHSH and CDR2 is LQKENI. The CDR3 covers 14 residues. V dropped 0 bases and J dropped 5 bases, with 10 bases sitting between them. As DNA, the CDR3 is TGTGCCAGCTCACCACCGGGGGCAGGGGAGACCCAGTACTTC. Protein sequence: CASSPPGAGETQYF.

Written as DNA, the CDR3 is TGTGCCAGCAGTCCACTAGCGGGCCACGAGCAGTACTTC. This codes for CASSPLAGHEQYF. J is TRBJ2-7 and V is TRBV27, with 9 bases aligning to TRBD2. Germline V gene lookup returns CDR1 MNHEY and CDR2 SMNVEV (reference sequence). The junction had 4 bases not matched to a gene; V was cut back by 5 bases and J by 5 bases. The CDR3 extends over 13 amino acids.

The chain links TRBV3-1 (or the pseudogene TRBV3-2) to TRBJ2-7, with D possibly TRBD1 on 6 matching bases. This CDR3 is 14 amino acids long. Germline values: CDR1 LGHDT, CDR2 YNNKEL (reference sequence). The V and J ends lost 1 base and 1 base respectively, with 8 bases between them. CDR3: CASSQGTVSYEQYF. The CDR3 bases are TGTGCCAGCAGCCAAGGGACAGTATCCTACGAGCAGTACTTC.

This chain joins TRBV27 and TRBJ1-1; the match to TRBD1 covers 8 bases. Germline lookup yields CDR1 MNHEY and CDR2 SMNVEV (reference sequence). This CDR3 is 15 amino acids long. The V segment lost 2 bases and the J segment 1 base; nucleotides outside the gene matches: 3. CDR3 sequence (DNA): TGTGCCAGCAGTTTAACAGGGGGAAAGAACACTGAAGCTTTCTTT. This translates into CASSLTGGKNTEAFF.

The chain links TRBV11-3 to TRBJ2-1, with D perhaps TRBD2 (7 bases). CDR3 length: 16 residues. Germline CDR1 reads SGHNT; CDR2 reads YENEEA. The germline V and J ends were trimmed by 0 bases and 2 bases, with 11 bases remaining between them. CDR3 DNA sequence: TGTGCCAGCAGCTTAGAAGGGGGGGGCGCCTACAATGAGCAGTTCTTC. As protein: CASSLEGGGAYNEQFF.

CDR3: CSARVPKTQYF. CDR3 nucleotides: TGCAGTGCTAGAGTCCCAAAGACCCAGTACTTC. The V call is TRBV20-1, the J call TRBJ2-5; D gene unclear. Germline-derived CDR1 and CDR2 are DFQATT and SNEGSKA (reference sequence). Trimming pared 1 base from V and 6 bases from J, leaving 6 bases between. CDR3 length: 11 residues.

The V and J genes are TRBV4-3 and TRBJ2-5; TRBD1 aligns across 10 bases. V was clipped by 5 bases and J by 4 bases; unmatched bases: 13. The CDR3 has 17 amino acids. Looked up from germline, CDR1 is LGHNA and CDR2 is YSLEER. CDR3 in DNA: TGCGCCAGCAGCGGATTAAACCGGGACAGGGGAAGAGAGACCCAGTACTTC. The encoded protein is CASSGLNRDRGRETQYF.

The chain recombines TRBV7-9 with TRBJ1-2; 7 bases match TRBD1. Germline CDR1 reads SEHNR; CDR2 reads FQNEAQ (reference sequence). Trimming removed 0 bases from V and 4 bases from J; junction bases left unmatched: 5. This CDR3 region has 15 residues. In DNA form, the CDR3 reads TGTGCCAGCAGCTTAGCCGACAGGGTCCCCTATGGCTACACCTTC. Translating it yields CASSLADRVPYGYTF. The complete variable domain, with remaining parts taken from reference TRBV7-9 and TRBJ1-2, reads DTGVSQNPRHKITKRGQNVTFRCDPISEHNRLYWYRQTLGQGPEFLTYFQNEAQLEKSRLLSDRFSAERPKGSFSTLEIQRTEQGDSAMYLCASSLADRVPYGYTFGSGTRLTVV.

The J gene is TRBJ1-3, the V gene TRBV7-9; no clear D gene. The V end lost 4 bases, the J end lost 2 bases, and 12 bases lay between the germline ends. Germline assignment: CDR1 SEHNR and CDR2 FQNEAQ (reference sequence). The CDR3 sequence is 15 residues long. CDR3 residues: CASSSDSTAGNTIYF. CDR3 nucleotide sequence: TGTGCCAGCAGCTCCGACTCCACTGCTGGAAACACCATATATTTT. Filled out from reference TRBV7-9 and TRBJ1-3, the complete variable domain reads DTGVSQNPRHKITKRGQNVTFRCDPISEHNRLYWYRQTLGQGPEFLTYFQNEAQLEKSRLLSDRFSAERPKGSFSTLEIQRTEQGDSAMYLCASSSDSTAGNTIYFGEGSWLTVV.

The rearrangement uses TRBV7-6 and TRBJ2-1, with D tentatively TRBD2 (5 bases). Trimming shortened V by 0 bases and J by 0 bases, and 15 bases separated the two germline ends. Germline V gene data show CDR1 as SGHVS and CDR2 as FNYEAQ. CDR3 length: 18 amino acids. The CDR3 coding sequence is TGTGCCAGCAGCTTAGCGCCTGTTCGAGGGAGCTCCTACAATGAGCAGTTCTTC. It specifies CASSLAPVRGSSYNEQFF.

The chain has TRBV30 and TRBJ1-1; D perhaps matches TRBD1 (5 bases). The CDR3 runs 13 residues. Between the trimmed V and J ends, which lost 0 bases and 8 bases, there was a span of 13 bases. In germline, CDR1 is GTSNPN, CDR2 SVGIG (reference sequence). The CDR3 region is CAWSVLLQGEAFF. The CDR3 nucleotides are TGTGCCTGGAGTGTCCTTCTCCAGGGAGAAGCTTTCTTT.

The rearrangement joins TRBV19 to TRBJ1-4; D unresolved. The V gene's germline CDR1 is LNHDA and CDR2 SQIVND (reference sequence). The CDR3 runs to 14 residues. V dropped 3 bases and J dropped 4 bases, with 9 bases sitting between them. The CDR3 DNA follows: TGTGCCAGTAGTATGTCGGAGCTTAATGAAAAACTGTTTTTT. Its protein is CASSMSELNEKLFF.

V usage is TRBV6-4 and J usage is TRBJ2-2; D is undetermined. Germline loops: CDR1 MRHNA, CDR2 SNTAGT. V lost 4 bases to trimming and J lost 5 bases, with 8 bases between them. The CDR3 loop spans 13 amino acids. CDR3 DNA: TGTGCCAGCAGTGGTCTCCCTACCGGGGAGCTGTTTTTT. Translation gives CASSGLPTGELFF.

This chain links TRBV28 with TRBJ1-5; no reliable D call. CDR3 size: 13 residues. Germline V CDR1 and CDR2: MDHEN, SYDVKM. The CDR3 DNA follows: TGTGCTGTGCGGATCAATAGCAATCAGCCCCAGCATTTT. Its protein is CAVRINSNQPQHF.

The CDR3 bases are TGTGCCACCGGCGAAGGGGGGAACACTGAAGCTTTCTTT. Amino acid sequence: CATGEGGNTEAFF. The genes are TRBV28 and TRBJ1-1; tentatively, D is TRBD1 (6 bases). This CDR3 spans 13 amino acids. Trimming removed 10 bases from V and 1 base from J, with 13 bases in between. Germline CDR1 reads MDHEN; CDR2 reads SYDVKM.

The chain combines TRBV19 with TRBJ1-2; tentative D call: TRBD1 (5 bases). Germline V gene sequence: CDR1 LNHDA, CDR2 SQIVND (reference sequence). V lost 0 bases, J lost 9 bases, and 14 bases lay in between. This CDR3 is built from 14 residues. CDR3 sequence: CASSIDRQGWSYTF. The CDR3 region has the DNA TGTGCCAGTAGTATAGATCGGCAGGGCTGGAGCTACACCTTC.

This chain joins TRBV5-1 and TRBJ1-1; D is undetermined. The CDR3 covers 12 residues. Germline CDR1 reads SGHRS; CDR2 reads YFSETQ. Trimming cost V 7 bases and J 7 bases, with 14 bases left between them. CDR3 sequence (DNA): TGCGCCAGCCGCGCGGGAGTAGGTGAAGCTTTCTTT. Protein: CASRAGVGEAFF.

J is TRBJ1-2 and V is TRBV10-2, with 7 bases aligning to TRBD1. The length of the CDR3 is 14 residues. Germline-derived CDR1 and CDR2 are WSHSY and SAAADI. V was clipped by 4 bases and J by 3 bases; unmatched bases: 5. The CDR3 DNA sequence: TGCGCCAGCAGTGGGCCGACAGGGCACTATGGCTACACCTTC. It translates to CASSGPTGHYGYTF.

The chain's CDR3 is CASSPPDSYGYTF. The CDR3 nucleotides read TGTGCCAGCAGCCCCCCGGACAGCTATGGCTACACCTTC. V gene TRBV9 combines with J gene TRBJ1-2, with a possible D match to TRBD1 (6 bases). The germline CDR1 and CDR2 sequences are SGDLS and YYNGEE. The V end was cut by 4 bases, the J end by 4 bases, with 11 bases between. This CDR3 has 13 residues.

This chain links TRBV7-3 with TRBJ2-5; 9 bases match TRBD1. This CDR3 contains 15 residues. In germline, CDR1 is SGHTA, CDR2 FQGTGA. The junction had 11 bases not matched to a gene; V was cut back by 6 bases and J by 6 bases. The CDR3 loop reads CASSSPGQGGQTQYF. For the CDR3, the DNA is TGTGCCAGCAGTTCCCCGGGACAGGGAGGTCAGACCCAGTACTTC.

V usage is TRBV7-9 and J usage is TRBJ2-3, with 7 bases matching TRBD2. This CDR3 is built from 17 residues. Trimming took 1 base from V and 3 from J; bases not matched to a gene: 10. Per germline, CDR1 SEHNR and CDR2 FQNEAQ (reference sequence). The CDR3 reads CASSLVKSGVGTDTQYF. The CDR3 DNA reads TGTGCCAGCAGCTTAGTCAAGAGCGGGGTGGGGACAGATACGCAGTATTTT.

This chain joins TRBV5-1 and TRBJ2-2; possibly TRBD2 for D (5 bases). This CDR3 contains 14 residues. Germline CDR1 reads SGHRS; CDR2 reads YFSETQ. V lost 0 bases and J 9 bases, leaving 12 bases between the germline ends. CDR3 amino acids: CASSLELEVRELFF. The CDR3 nucleotides read TGCGCCAGCAGCTTGGAACTAGAAGTGAGGGAGCTGTTTTTT.